This T cell receptor beta chain originates from a study of identical twins. General study points: Invariant populations such as MAIT and iNKT cells could partly muddle zero-insertion analyses.

Healthy Caucasians were all of the donors. A universal primer site arose from template switching, and cDNA bore unique molecular identifiers. TCRdb recomputed calls from the 5' RACE reads with MiXCR, one row per CDR3 protein. The data hold some 710,000 distinct CDR3 sequences, with 5.5% to 7.5% observed a single time. A note on this clonotype: Its antigen is undetermined.

V gave up 2 bases and J gave up 3 bases; unmatched junction bases: 6. This CDR3 spans 15 amino acids. Germline V gene sequence: CDR1 SGHRS, CDR2 YFSETQ. This clonotype was obtained from a young man in good health. The sequenced sample consisted of naive T cells sorted from blood. This chain joins TRBV5-1 and TRBJ2-5, with 8 positions matching TRBD2. CDR3 residues: CASSFQAGAEETQYF. CDR3 sequence (DNA): TGCGCCAGCAGCTTCCAAGCGGGGGCTGAAGAGACCCAGTACTTC.